This is a list of T cell receptor beta chains from one sample in a study of T cells after yellow fever vaccination. TCRdb re-derived calls from the 5' RACE reads in MiXCR, one entry per CDR3 protein. Seen here are some 160,000 distinct CDR3 sequences, 9.3% observed once, and the top ten hold roughly 36%. This specimen was CD8+ T cells sorted from PBMCs, taken 45 days after the yellow fever booster vaccination. These receptor sequences come from a man between 18 and 29 years old who received the YFV17D yellow fever vaccine. Each CDR3 is given with its conserved first and last residue. Fields, in order: clone size, CDR3 length, D gene, J gene, V gene, CDR3 DNA, CDR3 protein. D genes are given only for firm matches. Clone size is given for some rows only: seen once, a few or many times, or a class if the clone is expanded.

clone size: -; CDR3 length: 15; D gene: TRBD1; J gene: TRBJ2-1; V gene: TRBV27; CDR3 DNA: TGTGCCAGCAGCCTGGGGACAGGGGGAAGGAGTGAGCAGTTCTTC; CDR3 protein: CASSLGTGGRSEQFF
clone size: many; CDR3 length: 12; D gene: -; J gene: TRBJ1-1; V gene: TRBV7-9; CDR3 DNA: TGTGCCAGCAGCTTAGATGCGACAGAAGCTTTCTTT; CDR3 protein: CASSLDATEAFF
clone size: few; CDR3 length: 13; D gene: -; J gene: TRBJ1-2; V gene: TRBV4-1; CDR3 DNA: TGCGCCAGCAGCCCCGAGGGAATCTATGGCTACACCTTC; CDR3 protein: CASSPEGIYGYTF
clone size: -; CDR3 length: 16; D gene: -; J gene: TRBJ1-4; V gene: TRBV7-8; CDR3 DNA: TGTGCCAGCAGCACCATCGGGGGAGGGGTGTACGAAAAACTGTTTTTT; CDR3 protein: CASSTIGGGVYEKLFF
clone size: few; CDR3 length: 14; D gene: -; J gene: TRBJ2-1; V gene: TRBV9; CDR3 DNA: TGTGCCAGCAGCGTAGGGGGACTTTACAATGAGCAGTTCTTC; CDR3 protein: CASSVGGLYNEQFF
clone size: many; CDR3 length: 16; D gene: -; J gene: TRBJ1-3; V gene: TRBV3-1; CDR3 DNA: TGTGCCAGCAGCCAAGATCTTATAATCTCTGGAAACACCATATATTTT; CDR3 protein: CASSQDLIISGNTIYF
clone size: -; CDR3 length: 14; D gene: TRBD1; J gene: TRBJ1-2; V gene: TRBV12-3/TRBV12-4; CDR3 DNA: TGTGCCAGCAGTTTCGGACAGGGGGCGTATGGCTACACCTTC; CDR3 protein: CASSFGQGAYGYTF
clone size: many; CDR3 length: 15; D gene: -; J gene: TRBJ2-7; V gene: TRBV4-3; CDR3 DNA: TGCGCCAGCAGCCAAGAGGTTCCCAGCTCCTACGAGCAGTACTTC; CDR3 protein: CASSQEVPSSYEQYF
clone size: few; CDR3 length: 14; D gene: -; J gene: TRBJ1-3; V gene: TRBV11-2; CDR3 DNA: TGTGCCAGCAGCCCATCAGGGGCTGGAAACACCATATATTTT; CDR3 protein: CASSPSGAGNTIYF
clone size: few; CDR3 length: 13; D gene: TRBD1; J gene: TRBJ1-6; V gene: TRBV20-1; CDR3 DNA: TGCAGTGCTAGAGAGGGGGACAGCTTACCCCTCCACTTT; CDR3 protein: CSAREGDSLPLHF
clone size: -; CDR3 length: 17; D gene: TRBD2; J gene: TRBJ2-1; V gene: TRBV6-6; CDR3 DNA: TGTGCCAGCAGTTACACGGGACTAGCGGGGGCCTACAATGAGCAGTTCTTC; CDR3 protein: CASSYTGLAGAYNEQFF
clone size: few; CDR3 length: 17; D gene: TRBD2; J gene: TRBJ2-2; V gene: TRBV24-1; CDR3 DNA: TGTGCCACCAGTGATCGAGGCGCCGGGGGGAGCACCGGGGAGCTGTTTTTT; CDR3 protein: CATSDRGAGGSTGELFF
clone size: few; CDR3 length: 13; D gene: -; J gene: TRBJ2-3; V gene: TRBV2; CDR3 DNA: TGTGCCAGCGGCGTGGGGCGGGCAGATACGCAGTATTTT; CDR3 protein: CASGVGRADTQYF
clone size: few; CDR3 length: 12; D gene: -; J gene: TRBJ2-5; V gene: TRBV12-3/TRBV12-4; CDR3 DNA: TGTGCCAGCGGCCCAGGGGCAGAGACCCAGTACTTC; CDR3 protein: CASGPGAETQYF
clone size: -; CDR3 length: 14; D gene: TRBD1; J gene: TRBJ2-5; V gene: TRBV27; CDR3 DNA: TGTGCCAGCAGTTTGCCTGGACAGGGGGAGACCCAGTACTTC; CDR3 protein: CASSLPGQGETQYF
clone size: few; CDR3 length: 14; D gene: -; J gene: TRBJ2-3; V gene: TRBV15; CDR3 DNA: TGTGCCACCCAGAATGGTGGAAGTTTAGATACGCAGTATTTT; CDR3 protein: CATQNGGSLDTQYF
clone size: -; CDR3 length: 20; D gene: TRBD1; J gene: TRBJ1-5; V gene: TRBV4-3; CDR3 DNA: TGCGCCAGCAGCCAAGTGATAGTACCGGGACAGCCATATAGCAATCAGCCCCAGCATTTT; CDR3 protein: CASSQVIVPGQPYSNQPQHF
clone size: few; CDR3 length: 16; D gene: -; J gene: TRBJ2-4; V gene: TRBV27; CDR3 DNA: TGTGCCAGCAGCCCAGGGGTCCTACTAGCCAAAAACATTCAGTACTTC; CDR3 protein: CASSPGVLLAKNIQYF
clone size: many; CDR3 length: 13; D gene: -; J gene: TRBJ2-3; V gene: TRBV7-9; CDR3 DNA: TGTGCCAGCAGCGTTTACCGGGCCACAGCCCCGTATTTT; CDR3 protein: CASSVYRATAPYF
clone size: -; CDR3 length: 17; D gene: -; J gene: TRBJ1-1; V gene: TRBV4-1; CDR3 DNA: TGCGCCAGCAGCCAAGATCCCTCGCAGGGGAGGGCCACTGAAGCTTTCTTT; CDR3 protein: CASSQDPSQGRATEAFF
clone size: few; CDR3 length: 14; D gene: -; J gene: TRBJ1-2; V gene: TRBV12-3/TRBV12-4; CDR3 DNA: TGTGCCAGCCTTGGACCCGCCGGGGCCTATGGCTACACCTTC; CDR3 protein: CASLGPAGAYGYTF
clone size: many; CDR3 length: 14; D gene: TRBD1; J gene: TRBJ2-1; V gene: TRBV7-8; CDR3 DNA: TGTGCCAGCAGCTTAGGGGACAGGGTTTTCGAGCAGTTCTTC; CDR3 protein: CASSLGDRVFEQFF
clone size: few; CDR3 length: 14; D gene: -; J gene: TRBJ2-5; V gene: TRBV10-2; CDR3 DNA: TGCGCCAGCCGCCACTCTAGCGCCCAAGAGACCCAGTACTTC; CDR3 protein: CASRHSSAQETQYF
clone size: few; CDR3 length: 14; D gene: TRBD1; J gene: TRBJ1-1; V gene: TRBV13; CDR3 DNA: TGTGCCAGCAGCCCCGGGACAGGGATTTTGGAAGCTTTCTTT; CDR3 protein: CASSPGTGILEAFF
clone size: few; CDR3 length: 17; D gene: -; J gene: TRBJ1-1; V gene: TRBV30; CDR3 DNA: TGTGCCTGGATGGGCGTAGGGAGTTACACCGGGAACACTGAAGCTTTCTTT; CDR3 protein: CAWMGVGSYTGNTEAFF
clone size: few; CDR3 length: 24; D gene: -; J gene: TRBJ1-4; V gene: TRBV12-3/TRBV12-4; CDR3 DNA: TGTGCCAGCAGTTTCTTCGTGAATCGAGTGGTGGTCGGAATATTCCACGCAACTAATGAAAAACTGTTTTTT; CDR3 protein: CASSFFVNRVVVGIFHATNEKLFF
clone size: many; CDR3 length: 14; D gene: -; J gene: TRBJ2-1; V gene: TRBV7-6; CDR3 DNA: TGTGCCAGCAGCTTAAACCTGTATCACAATGAGCAGTTCTTC; CDR3 protein: CASSLNLYHNEQFF
clone size: -; CDR3 length: 12; D gene: -; J gene: TRBJ1-2; V gene: TRBV10-3; CDR3 DNA: TGTGCCATCAGTGATGGATTTCGTGCCTACACCTTC; CDR3 protein: CAISDGFRAYTF
clone size: -; CDR3 length: 14; D gene: -; J gene: TRBJ1-6; V gene: TRBV2; CDR3 DNA: TGTGCCAGCAGGGGGACGGCCTATAATTCACCCCTCCACTTT; CDR3 protein: CASRGTAYNSPLHF
clone size: -; CDR3 length: 14; D gene: -; J gene: TRBJ1-5; V gene: TRBV10-3; CDR3 DNA: TGTGCCATCAGTAGGCACATTAGCAATCAGCCCCAGCATTTT; CDR3 protein: CAISRHISNQPQHF
clone size: few; CDR3 length: 14; D gene: -; J gene: TRBJ2-7; V gene: TRBV7-9; CDR3 DNA: TGTGCCAGCATCACCACCGGGACACCTAGGGAGCAGTACTTC; CDR3 protein: CASITTGTPREQYF
clone size: -; CDR3 length: 15; D gene: TRBD1; J gene: TRBJ2-1; V gene: TRBV7-6; CDR3 DNA: TGTGCCAGCAGCCCTGGACAGGGGCCGGGGAATGAGCAGTTCTTC; CDR3 protein: CASSPGQGPGNEQFF
clone size: few; CDR3 length: 15; D gene: -; J gene: TRBJ1-1; V gene: TRBV5-6; CDR3 DNA: TGTGCCAGCAGACCCCAGGGACGGGGGAACACTGAAGCTTTCTTT; CDR3 protein: CASRPQGRGNTEAFF
clone size: many; CDR3 length: 14; D gene: -; J gene: TRBJ1-4; V gene: TRBV12-3/TRBV12-4; CDR3 DNA: TGTGCCAGCAGAGACCCACGGGGAGGTGAAAAACTGTTTTTT; CDR3 protein: CASRDPRGGEKLFF
clone size: -; CDR3 length: 13; D gene: -; J gene: TRBJ2-1; V gene: TRBV6-5; CDR3 DNA: TGTGCCAGCAGTTACAGCCGTCCGTGGCTGGAGTTCTTC; CDR3 protein: CASSYSRPWLEFF
clone size: few; CDR3 length: 14; D gene: -; J gene: TRBJ1-2; V gene: TRBV7-2; CDR3 DNA: TGTGCCAGCAGCTTTCCCAGGGACCTCTATGGCTACACCTTC; CDR3 protein: CASSFPRDLYGYTF
clone size: -; CDR3 length: 16; D gene: -; J gene: TRBJ2-5; V gene: TRBV5-1; CDR3 DNA: TGCGCCAGCAGCCAATGGGTAGATTTAGGAATCAAGACCCAGTACTTC; CDR3 protein: CASSQWVDLGIKTQYF
clone size: -; CDR3 length: 9; D gene: -; J gene: TRBJ1-5; V gene: TRBV30; CDR3 DNA: TGTGCCTGGAATCAGCCCCAGCATTTT; CDR3 protein: CAWNQPQHF
clone size: -; CDR3 length: 15; D gene: -; J gene: TRBJ2-5; V gene: TRBV5-4; CDR3 DNA: TGTGCCAGCAGCTTCAGGGCAGTTGGGAGGGAGACCCAGTACTTC; CDR3 protein: CASSFRAVGRETQYF
clone size: few; CDR3 length: 14; D gene: TRBD1; J gene: TRBJ1-2; V gene: TRBV10-3; CDR3 DNA: TGTGCCATCAGTGGCCGGGTGGGACAGGGGAGCTACACCTTC; CDR3 protein: CAISGRVGQGSYTF
clone size: many; CDR3 length: 15; D gene: TRBD1; J gene: TRBJ2-1; V gene: TRBV4-1; CDR3 DNA: TGCGCCAGCAGCCTGCGGACAGGGACCTACAATGAGCAGTTCTTC; CDR3 protein: CASSLRTGTYNEQFF
clone size: few; CDR3 length: 11; D gene: -; J gene: TRBJ1-2; V gene: TRBV5-8; CDR3 DNA: TGTGCCAGCAGCTTGGACTATGGCTACACCTTC; CDR3 protein: CASSLDYGYTF
clone size: many; CDR3 length: 12; D gene: -; J gene: TRBJ2-1; V gene: TRBV12-3/TRBV12-4; CDR3 DNA: TGTGCCAGCAGTTTCGATCCCAATGAGCAGTTCTTC; CDR3 protein: CASSFDPNEQFF
clone size: -; CDR3 length: 15; D gene: -; J gene: TRBJ2-2; V gene: TRBV6-5; CDR3 DNA: TGTGCCAGCAGTTACTCGACGCGGGACACCGGGGAGCTGTTTTTT; CDR3 protein: CASSYSTRDTGELFF
clone size: -; CDR3 length: 14; D gene: -; J gene: TRBJ1-5; V gene: TRBV12-3/TRBV12-4; CDR3 DNA: TGTGCCAGCAGTTTTGACGGGGGGGATCAGCCCCAGCATTTT; CDR3 protein: CASSFDGGDQPQHF
clone size: -; CDR3 length: 19; D gene: TRBD2; J gene: TRBJ2-3; V gene: TRBV7-9; CDR3 DNA: TGTGCCAGCAGCTCCCCCGGTCTAGCGGGGGTGGGACAACGAGATACGCAGTATTTT; CDR3 protein: CASSSPGLAGVGQRDTQYF
clone size: many; CDR3 length: 15; D gene: -; J gene: TRBJ1-1; V gene: TRBV20-1; CDR3 DNA: TGCAGTGCGCCCCGCGCGGGGTCCAGTCCCCAGCGAGCTTTCTTT; CDR3 protein: CSAPRAGSSPQRAFF
clone size: -; CDR3 length: 14; D gene: -; J gene: TRBJ1-1; V gene: TRBV20-1; CDR3 DNA: TGCAGTGCCCTAGGGTATCCGTCGAACACTGAAGCTTTCTTT; CDR3 protein: CSALGYPSNTEAFF
clone size: few; CDR3 length: 16; D gene: TRBD2; J gene: TRBJ2-7; V gene: TRBV6-2/TRBV6-3; CDR3 DNA: TGTGCCAGCAGTGAACCTTCAGTAGCGGGGATGGCCGAGCAGTACTTC; CDR3 protein: CASSEPSVAGMAEQYF
clone size: few; CDR3 length: 10; D gene: -; J gene: TRBJ1-1; V gene: TRBV27; CDR3 DNA: TGTGCCAGCGGAAGTCCTGAAGCTTTCTTT; CDR3 protein: CASGSPEAFF